The 20 T cell receptor beta chains given below trace back to one sample, sequenced in a study of OX40 agonist ivuxolimab in advanced cancers. The method was immunoSEQ multiplex PCR; TCRdb's version includes in-frame clones alone and lacks a portion of them. This table holds about 50,000 clones, roughly 89% found once. The sequences come from CD4+ or CD8+ T cells sorted from blood, collected in a trial of the OX40 agonist ivuxolimab. These receptors were collected from an adult with an advanced solid tumor such as melanoma, head and neck, liver or kidney cancer.

The chain employs TRBV10-1 and TRBJ2-2, with a weak D call TRBD2 (6 bases). CDR1 is WNHNN and CDR2 is SYGVQD in the germline V gene (reference sequence). V was clipped by 0 bases and J by 13 bases, with 12 bases between them. There are 13 residues in the CDR3. Here the CDR3 DNA reads TGCGCCAGCAGTGAGTCCGGGACTCTAAGGCTGTTTTTT. Its protein product is CASSESGTLRLFF.

The V gene is TRBV27, the J gene TRBJ2-2; 8 nucleotides agree with TRBD2. The CDR3 loop spans 13 amino acids. J lost 7 bases, V lost 9 bases, and 7 bases had no gene match. Germline CDR1 reads MNHEY; CDR2 reads SMNVEV (reference sequence). The CDR3 sequence is CASGLAGIGELFF. The CDR3 region has the DNA TGTGCCAGTGGACTAGCAGGCATCGGGGAGCTGTTTTTT.

The chain joins TRBV11-2 to TRBJ2-1, with D perhaps TRBD2 (7 bases). Trimming left V 5 bases short and J 3 bases short, with 11 bases between. CDR1 and CDR2 from the germline V gene are SGHAT and FQNNGV. The CDR3 sequence is 14 residues long. The CDR3 DNA follows: TGTGCCAGCAGCCTAGGGGGGGGCTACAATGAGCAGTTCTTC. Encoded protein: CASSLGGGYNEQFF.

V is TRBV6-1 and J is TRBJ1-5, with TRBD1 matching 8 bases. Per the germline V gene, CDR1 is MNHNS and CDR2 is SASEGT. The CDR3 sequence is 15 residues long. The V and J ends lost 7 bases and 7 bases, in that order; junction bases with no gene match: 12. CDR3 amino acids: CASKAGQGRLQPQHF. CDR3 DNA: TGTGCCAGCAAGGCAGGACAGGGTAGGTTACAGCCCCAGCATTTT.

This rearrangement joins TRBV7-3 to TRBJ2-1; 9 bases line up with TRBD1. Germline assignment: CDR1 SGHTA and CDR2 FQGTGA. The CDR3 contains 15 residues. The ends lost 5 bases at V and 5 bases at J; junction bases unmatched: 7. The CDR3 DNA sequence: TGTGCCAGCAGCCCCGGTGGGACAGGGCACAATGAGCAGTTCTTC. It codes for CASSPGGTGHNEQFF.

A single count supports this clone. The chain carries TRBV7-9 and TRBJ2-5; the D gene is possibly TRBD2 (5 bases). This CDR3 spans 15 amino acids. Trimming left V 2 bases short and J 1 base short, with 11 bases between. The germline V gene encodes CDR1 SEHNR and CDR2 FQNEAQ (reference sequence). The CDR3 protein is CASSLLGAVQETQYF. DNA for the CDR3: TGTGCCAGCAGCTTATTGGGAGCTGTCCAAGAGACCCAGTACTTC.

V and J are TRBV2 and TRBJ2-1; TRBD2 matches at 10 bases. The V segment lost 4 bases and the J segment 3 bases; nucleotides outside the gene matches: 6. This CDR3 region has 16 residues. Germline V gene sequence: CDR1 SNHLY, CDR2 FYNNEI. CDR3 residues: CASSAPGLANYNEQFF. The CDR3 region has the DNA TGTGCCAGCAGTGCCCCGGGACTAGCGAACTACAATGAGCAGTTCTTC.

The J gene is TRBJ2-5, the V gene TRBV5-1, with D tentatively TRBD2 (5 bases). The CDR3 contains 13 residues. The germline CDR1 and CDR2 sequences are SGHRS and YFSETQ. V was clipped by 4 bases and J by 4 bases, with 11 bases between them. This CDR3 is CASSREGIETQYF. The CDR3 DNA reads TGCGCCAGCAGCCGAGAGGGAATAGAGACCCAGTACTTC.

V usage is TRBV5-1 and J usage is TRBJ2-5, with 11 bases aligning to TRBD2. This CDR3 has 18 residues. J gave up 0 bases and V 2 bases, and 9 bases lay outside the gene matches. The germline V gene encodes CDR1 SGHRS and CDR2 YFSETQ. Here the CDR3 DNA reads TGCGCCAGCAGCTTTGTAGCGGGAGGGCCCCCGTACCAAGAGACCCAGTACTTC. Translation gives CASSFVAGGPPYQETQYF. Filled out from reference TRBV5-1 and TRBJ2-5, the complete variable domain reads KAGVTQTPRYLIKTRGQQVTLSCSPISGHRSVSWYQQTPGQGLQFLFEYFSETQRNKGNFPGRFSGRQFSNSRSEMNVSTLELGDSALYLCASSFVAGGPPYQETQYFGPGTRLLVL.

This chain connects TRBV19 to TRBJ1-1, with D tentatively TRBD1 (6 bases). Germline-derived CDR1 and CDR2 are LNHDA and SQIVND (reference sequence). The V gene lost 4 bases and the J gene lost 1 base, with 10 bases spanning the gap. This CDR3 has 14 amino acids. In nucleotides, the CDR3 is TGTGCCAGTAGTAGAGGACAGCCGAACACTGAAGCTTTCTTT. Residues: CASSRGQPNTEAFF.

The chain combines TRBV6-5 with TRBJ2-2; D is possibly TRBD2 (5 bases). Trimming cost V 2 bases and J 2 bases, with 6 bases left between them. The CDR3 has 14 amino acids. CDR1 and CDR2 from the germline V gene are MNHEY and SVGAGI. The CDR3 nucleotides are TGTGCCAGCAGTTACGGACTTAACACCGGGGAGCTGTTTTTT. It specifies CASSYGLNTGELFF.

V usage is TRBV7-5 and J usage is TRBJ1-1; TRBD1 reflects the table's D call only, with no check against the DNA. TRBV7-5 is a pseudogene. This CDR3 region has 18 residues. The CDR3 DNA follows: TGTGCCAGAAGCTTAGTGACAGGGGGCCCTACCTTGAACACTGAAGCTTTCTTT. This encodes CARSLVTGGPTLNTEAFF.

This sequence joins TRBV4-1 and TRBJ2-1; D unresolved. The CDR3 is 17 amino acids. V shed 0 bases and J shed 4 bases, with 16 bases lying between them. Germline loops: CDR1 MGHRA, CDR2 YSYEKL. The CDR3 DNA reads as TGCGCCAGCAGCCAAGACCTATTTGGTGCACAATACAATGAGCAGTTCTTC. Translated, it gives CASSQDLFGAQYNEQFF.

The rearrangement links TRBV19 to TRBJ1-2; possible D gene TRBD1, 5 bases. Trimming left V 8 bases short and J 2 bases short, with 15 bases between. The CDR3 contains 14 residues. The germline gives CDR1 LNHDA, CDR2 SQIVND (reference sequence). CDR3 nucleotides: TGTGCCAGTGCCGGGGCCCTCGGGAACTATGGCTACACCTTC. This codes for CASAGALGNYGYTF.

The chain couples TRBV7-9 to TRBJ2-2; TRBD1 agrees at 8 bases. Germline V gene sequence: CDR1 SEHNR, CDR2 FQNEAQ (reference sequence). The CDR3 consists of 16 residues. With V trimmed by 4 bases and J by 4 bases, 8 bases remained unmatched. The CDR3 spells CASSYTGQGPTGELFF. CDR3 sequence (DNA): TGTGCCAGCAGCTACACAGGACAGGGACCCACCGGGGAGCTGTTTTTT.

V is TRBV11-3 and J is TRBJ2-7; maybe TRBD2 (6 bases). The V end was cut by 2 bases, the J end by 6 bases, with 17 bases between. CDR1 is SGHNT and CDR2 is YENEEA in the germline V gene. The CDR3 extends over 15 amino acids. The CDR3 nucleotides read TGTGCCAGCAGCTTAAGAGGCGGACTATCAGGCGAGCAGTACTTC. This sequence encodes CASSLRGGLSGEQYF.

This chain joins TRBV5-1 and TRBJ2-5; D gene ambiguous. The germline V gene has CDR1 SGHRS and CDR2 YFSETQ. The CDR3 consists of 16 residues. V lost 1 base, J lost 5 bases, and 18 bases lay in between. CDR3 amino acids: CASSLWAATTGETQYF. Written as DNA, the CDR3 is TGCGCCAGCAGCTTGTGGGCAGCGACAACTGGCGAGACCCAGTACTTC.

The genes are TRBV7-9 and TRBJ2-1; TRBD2 matches at 11 bases. The CDR3 runs 18 residues. Germline assignment: CDR1 SEHNR and CDR2 FQNEAQ (reference sequence). J was trimmed by 5 bases and V by 2 bases; bases with no gene match: 11. The CDR3 loop is CASSLSRATSGGNNEQFF. The CDR3 DNA sequence: TGTGCCAGCAGCTTATCCAGGGCCACTAGCGGGGGTAACAATGAGCAGTTCTTC.

The gene calls are TRBV2 and TRBJ2-7, with 10 positions matching TRBD2. CDR1 and CDR2 from the germline V gene are SNHLY and FYNNEI. This CDR3 has 14 amino acids. Germline trimming cut 8 bases from V and 3 bases from J; bases unmatched to any gene: 7. This CDR3 is CASRATSGHYEQYF. In DNA, the CDR3 is TGTGCCAGCCGTGCGACTAGCGGGCACTACGAGCAGTACTTC.

This clone was detected once. The rearrangement links TRBV2 to TRBJ2-3, with no clear D. There are 13 residues in the CDR3. V lost 8 bases and J lost 2, with 11 bases in between. Germline V gives CDR1 SNHLY, CDR2 FYNNEI. The CDR3 DNA reads as TGTGCCAGCTTGGGCGGCTTCACAGATACGCAGTATTTT. As protein: CASLGGFTDTQYF. Complete variable domain (other parts from reference TRBV2 and TRBJ2-3): EPEVTQTPSHQVTQMGQEVILRCVPISNHLYFYWYRQILGQKVEFLVSFYNNEISEKSEIFDDQFSVERPDGSNFTLKIRSTKLEDSAMYFCASLGGFTDTQYFGPGTRLTVL.